These 25 T cell receptor beta chains were sequenced from one sample in a study of T cell changes during pregnancy in multiple sclerosis. The assay was immunoSEQ multiplex PCR, and TCRdb's table has in-frame clones only and misses some. The table shows 70,000 or so clones, with around 92% occurring only once. The sequenced sample was peripheral blood, obtained in the third trimester of pregnancy. The receptors come from a female donor in good health, enrolled as a control in a pregnancy study.

The V call is TRBV11-1, the J call TRBJ2-3; a possible D gene is TRBD1 (5 bases). Germline V gives CDR1 SGHAT, CDR2 FQDESV (reference sequence). The CDR3 has 14 residues. Trimming pared 3 bases from V and 5 bases from J, leaving 12 bases between. The CDR3 sequence is CASSLGHKGDTQYF. The DNA for the CDR3 is TGTGCCAGCAGCTTGGGGCATAAGGGAGATACGCAGTATTTT.

This clone was seen a few times. The CDR3 spells CASTLRDTQYF. The DNA for the CDR3 is TGCGCCAGCACCCTCCGGGATACGCAGTATTTT. The chain uses TRBV5-1 and TRBJ2-3; D gene ambiguous. Germline loops: CDR1 SGHRS, CDR2 YFSETQ. The CDR3 contains 11 residues. V was trimmed by 6 bases and J by 6 bases, leaving 8 bases between them.

This clone was counted between two and nine times. This chain links TRBV18 with TRBJ2-3; 10 bases align to TRBD2. The CDR3 loop spans 17 amino acids. CDR1 and CDR2 from the germline V gene are KGHSH and LQKENI. J was trimmed by 2 bases and V by 3 bases; bases with no gene match: 8. The CDR3 is CASSPPGGLAATDTQYF. For the CDR3, the DNA is TGTGCCAGCTCACCGCCTGGTGGACTAGCGGCCACAGATACGCAGTATTTT.

The chain carries TRBV5-4 and TRBJ2-3; 9 positions agree with TRBD2. CDR1 is SGHNT, CDR2 YYREEE, per germline (reference sequence). V lost 4 bases to trimming and J lost 5 bases; unmatched junction nucleotides: 5. There are 14 residues in the CDR3. The CDR3 coding sequence is TGTGCCAGCAGCCCACGCGGGAGGGGAGATACGCAGTATTTT. Protein sequence: CASSPRGRGDTQYF.

The J gene is TRBJ1-2, the V gene TRBV5-6; D unclear. This CDR3 region has 13 residues. Trimming left V 4 bases short and J 5 bases short, with 12 bases between. Germline CDR1 reads SGHDT; CDR2 reads YYEEEE. CDR3 DNA sequence: TGTGCCAGCAGCCCTAGTGGTACTTATGGCTACACCTTC. It specifies CASSPSGTYGYTF.

For the CDR3, the DNA is TGTGCCAGCAGCTTGACAGGGGTCGAAGGGCGAGCAAACACCATATATTTT. Encoded protein: CASSLTGVEGRANTIYF. This rearrangement joins TRBV5-6 to TRBJ1-3, with 7 nucleotides matching TRBD1. The CDR3 length is 17 residues. J gave up 6 bases and V 1 base, and 13 bases lay outside the gene matches. Germline V gives CDR1 SGHDT, CDR2 YYEEEE.

V and J are TRBV2 and TRBJ2-5, with D possibly TRBD1 on 6 matching bases. The germline gives CDR1 SNHLY, CDR2 FYNNEI. The CDR3 totals 15 residues. V was shortened by 4 bases and J by 2 bases, with 14 bases between the two germline ends. CDR3 DNA: TGTGCCAGCAGTGGGGGGCAGGGGATGCAAGAGACCCAGTACTTC. This gives the protein CASSGGQGMQETQYF. The full variable domain, completed using reference TRBV2 and TRBJ2-5, is EPEVTQTPSHQVTQMGQEVILRCVPISNHLYFYWYRQILGQKVEFLVSFYNNEISEKSEIFDDQFSVERPDGSNFTLKIRSTKLEDSAMYFCASSGGQGMQETQYFGPGTRLLVL.

The sample holds one count of this clone. This chain connects TRBV6-4 to TRBJ2-3, with 8 bases matching TRBD2. V was clipped by 6 bases and J by 0 bases; unmatched bases: 5. The CDR3 covers 15 residues. Germline loops: CDR1 MRHNA, CDR2 SNTAGT. The CDR3: CASRRGASSTDTQYF. CDR3 nucleotides: TGTGCCAGCAGGCGGGGGGCTTCTAGCACAGATACGCAGTATTTT.

The rearrangement links TRBV27 to TRBJ1-2, with D perhaps matching TRBD1 (6 bases). CDR1 MNHEY and CDR2 SMNVEV come from the germline V gene (reference sequence). The CDR3 runs to 13 residues. V was shortened by 5 bases and J by 3 bases, with 10 bases between the two germline ends. The DNA of the CDR3 is TGTGCCAGCAGTCGGACAGTAGACTATGGCTACACCTTC. Translated, it gives CASSRTVDYGYTF.

This rearrangement joins TRBV2 to TRBJ1-2; no reliable D call. This CDR3 is 12 amino acids long. V was trimmed by 8 bases and J by 4 bases, leaving 11 bases between them. Germline V CDR1 and CDR2: SNHLY, FYNNEI. The CDR3 region is CASGLSLYGYTF. Here the CDR3 DNA reads TGTGCCAGCGGGCTATCACTCTATGGCTACACCTTC. The full variable domain, its missing parts supplied by reference TRBV2 and TRBJ1-2, is EPEVTQTPSHQVTQMGQEVILRCVPISNHLYFYWYRQILGQKVEFLVSFYNNEISEKSEIFDDQFSVERPDGSNFTLKIRSTKLEDSAMYFCASGLSLYGYTFGSGTRLTVV.

V gene TRBV13 combines with J gene TRBJ2-5, with 8 nucleotides matching TRBD2. Germline-derived CDR1 and CDR2 are PRHDT and FYEKMQ (reference sequence). Trimming at V came to 0 bases and at J to 4 bases, leaving 4 bases not matched to a gene. The CDR3 extends over 15 amino acids. CDR3 coding DNA: TGTGCCAGCAGCTTAGGGGGGACTAGGTTAGAGACCCAGTACTTC. This sequence encodes CASSLGGTRLETQYF.

The chain carries TRBV5-8 and TRBJ2-1; the D gene is possibly TRBD2 (5 bases). CDR3 length: 14 amino acids. Germline assignment: CDR1 SGHTS and CDR2 YDEGEE. V lost 4 bases and J 6 bases, leaving 14 bases between the germline ends. The CDR3 spells CASSPSWLGNEQFF. The CDR3 nucleotides are TGTGCCAGCAGCCCTAGCTGGCTGGGCAATGAGCAGTTCTTC.

The J gene is TRBJ1-6, the V gene TRBV13; 8 bases fit TRBD1. Germline values: CDR1 PRHDT, CDR2 FYEKMQ (reference sequence). V was clipped by 5 bases and J by 10 bases; unmatched bases: 4. The CDR3 has 13 amino acids. This CDR3 reads CASSPGQGSPLHF. CDR3 bases: TGTGCCAGCAGCCCAGGACAGGGATCACCCCTCCACTTT.

The chain has TRBV20-1 and TRBJ2-5; D may be TRBD1 (5 bases). The germline gives CDR1 DFQATT, CDR2 SNEGSKA (reference sequence). V gave up 6 bases and J gave up 5 bases, with 10 bases separating them. CDR3 length: 11 amino acids. The CDR3 loop reads CSAIKGETQYF. In DNA, the CDR3 is TGCAGTGCGATTAAGGGGGAGACCCAGTACTTC.

The chain is built from TRBV6-5 and TRBJ2-7; 8 bases are shared with TRBD1. Unmatched junction bases numbered 3, after V lost 2 bases and J lost 3 bases. This CDR3 has 14 residues. Germline V lookup: CDR1 MNHEY, CDR2 SVGAGI. CDR3 sequence reads: CASSYGQGNYEQYF. The CDR3, as DNA: TGTGCCAGCAGTTACGGACAGGGAAACTACGAGCAGTACTTC.

The chain links TRBV19 to TRBJ1-2; D is unresolved. Trimming removed 5 bases at V and 2 bases at J, with 12 bases between. The CDR3 totals 14 residues. The germline gives CDR1 LNHDA, CDR2 SQIVND (reference sequence). CDR3 coding DNA: TGTGCCAGTAGTGTGGGAGGAGAGAACTATGGCTACACCTTC. This codes for CASSVGGENYGYTF. Together with reference TRBV19 and TRBJ1-2, the CDR3 gives the full variable domain: DGGITQSPKYLFRKEGQNVTLSCEQNLNHDAMYWYRQDPGQGLRLIYYSQIVNDFQKGDIAEGYSVSREKKESFPLTVTSAQKNPTAFYLCASSVGGENYGYTFGSGTRLTVV.

The chain carries TRBV7-9 and TRBJ2-7; 9 bases are a match to TRBD2. V was clipped by 3 bases and J by 2 bases; unmatched bases: 2. CDR3 length: 14 residues. Germline V gives CDR1 SEHNR, CDR2 FQNEAQ (reference sequence). The CDR3 DNA reads TGTGCCAGCAGCTTGACTAGCGGAACCTACGAGCAGTACTTC. It codes for CASSLTSGTYEQYF.

The chain recombines TRBV19 with TRBJ1-1; D remains ambiguous. CDR3 length: 14 residues. The V end was cut by 1 base, the J end by 3 bases, with 9 bases between. Germline assignment: CDR1 LNHDA and CDR2 SQIVND (reference sequence). CDR3 amino acids: CASSIGSVDTEAFF. CDR3 coding DNA: TGTGCCAGTAGTATAGGCAGCGTGGACACTGAAGCTTTCTTT.

V usage is TRBV6-5 and J usage is TRBJ2-1; D is unresolved. Germline V gives CDR1 MNHEY, CDR2 SVGAGI. The CDR3 runs 13 residues. V was trimmed by 3 bases and J by 2 bases, leaving 5 bases between them. The CDR3 bases are TGTGCCAGCAGTTATGACACCTACAATGAGCAGTTCTTC. This sequence encodes CASSYDTYNEQFF.

The chain carries TRBV6-6 and TRBJ2-4; 7 bases agree with TRBD2. The length of the CDR3 is 16 residues. J was trimmed by 5 bases and V by 7 bases; bases with no gene match: 14. The germline CDR1 and CDR2 sequences are MNHNY and SVGAGI (reference sequence). As DNA, the CDR3 is TGTGCCAGCACCATCCCAAGAGCGGGACTCGAAAACATTCAGTACTTC. Protein: CASTIPRAGLENIQYF.

The table lists this clone with a few counts. The rearrangement uses TRBV4-3 and TRBJ2-7; D might be TRBD2 (5 bases). CDR3 length: 17 amino acids. Germline V gives CDR1 LGHNA, CDR2 YSLEER. The V and J ends lost 0 bases and 0 bases respectively, with 15 bases between them. DNA for the CDR3: TGCGCCAGCAGCCAAGAAAGGCCGGGGTCCGCCTCCTACGAGCAGTACTTC. It is translated as CASSQERPGSASYEQYF.

The chain joins TRBV18 to TRBJ2-7; 7 nucleotides align to TRBD2. The CDR3 covers 15 residues. J was trimmed by 0 bases and V by 2 bases; bases with no gene match: 4. Germline lookup yields CDR1 KGHSH and CDR2 LQKENI. CDR3 bases: TGTGCCAGCTCACCAAAAGGGAGGGGCTCCTACGAGCAGTACTTC. Translation gives CASSPKGRGSYEQYF.

The rearrangement uses TRBV6-1 and TRBJ1-3; D ambiguous. The germline V gene has CDR1 MNHNS and CDR2 SASEGT. Trimming stripped 4 bases from V and 8 bases from J, with 6 bases between. CDR3 size: 11 residues. In nucleotides, the CDR3 is TGTGCCAGCAGTGTTCCGGACACCATATATTTT. This encodes CASSVPDTIYF.

The chain is built from TRBV28 and TRBJ2-7, with TRBD2 matching over 12 bases. The trim removed 7 bases at V and 0 bases at J, leaving 10 bases unmatched. This CDR3 spans 17 amino acids. The germline V gene encodes CDR1 MDHEN and CDR2 SYDVKM. The CDR3 DNA follows: TGTGCCAGCACTCTGACTAGCGGGAGCCCCCGCTCCTACGAGCAGTACTTC. This encodes CASTLTSGSPRSYEQYF. The full variable domain, completed using reference TRBV28 and TRBJ2-7, is DVKVTQSSRYLVKRTGEKVFLECVQDMDHENMFWYRQDPGLGLRLIYFSYDVKMKEKGDIPEGYSVSREKKERFSLILESASTNQTSMYLCASTLTSGSPRSYEQYFGPGTRLTVT.

The rearrangement links TRBV6-6 to TRBJ2-5, with 10 bases that match TRBD2. Germline V CDR1 and CDR2: MNHNY, SVGAGI (reference sequence). The CDR3 spans 15 residues. After removal of 4 bases from V and 5 bases from J, the junction contained 7 bases not matched to a gene. CDR3 in amino acids: CASSFSGGRAETQYF. The CDR3 region has the DNA TGTGCCAGCAGTTTTAGCGGGGGGCGGGCTGAGACCCAGTACTTC.